The 24 T cell receptor beta chains presented below share a single source sample, sequenced in a study of cytomegalovirus exposure and HLA in healthy donors. This table comes from immunoSEQ multiplex PCR, and its TCRdb copy is limited to in-frame clones, with some not included. The sample holds roughly 73,000 clones, 94% seen once. The sample consisted of PBMCs. These receptors were taken from a man aged 18-30 years in good health and CMV-seropositive.

V gene TRBV30 combines with J gene TRBJ1-3; D remains ambiguous. The CDR3 extends over 12 amino acids. V lost 2 bases and J 2 bases, leaving 4 bases between the germline ends. In germline, CDR1 is GTSNPN, CDR2 SVGIG (reference sequence). In DNA form, the CDR3 reads TGTGCCTGGAGTACAGCTGGAAACACCATATATTTT. The encoded protein is CAWSTAGNTIYF.

The J gene is TRBJ2-3, the V gene TRBV5-1; no definite D call. Germline-derived CDR1 and CDR2 are SGHRS and YFSETQ. CDR3 length: 14 residues. V lost 6 bases, J lost 0 bases, and 11 bases lay in between. The CDR3 coding sequence is TGCGCCAGCAATCTGGTAGCTAGCACAGATACGCAGTATTTT. Its protein is CASNLVASTDTQYF.

The J gene is TRBJ1-2, the V gene TRBV19; D not resolved. The CDR3 contains 13 residues. Germline V gene data show CDR1 as LNHDA and CDR2 as SQIVND (reference sequence). The germline V and J ends were trimmed by 4 bases and 0 bases, with 6 bases remaining between them. This chain's CDR3 is CASSKRPNYGYTF. CDR3 DNA: TGTGCCAGTAGTAAGCGGCCTAACTATGGCTACACCTTC.

The chain joins TRBV18 to TRBJ2-7; possibly TRBD1 for D (7 bases). The CDR3 length is 14 residues. Trimming took off 6 bases at V and 4 bases at J, with 16 bases between the two ends. Germline-derived CDR1 and CDR2 are KGHSH and LQKENI. The chain's CDR3 is CASSRDRVIYEQYF. The CDR3 DNA is TGTGCCAGCTCGCGGGACAGAGTAATTTACGAGCAGTACTTC.

The chain links TRBV28 to TRBJ2-3; unclear D gene. V lost 5 bases, J lost 2 bases, and 5 bases lay in between. The CDR3 has 12 residues. Per the germline V gene, CDR1 is MDHEN and CDR2 is SYDVKM. The CDR3 DNA sequence: TGTGCCAGCAGTCCGGTCACAGATACGCAGTATTTT. Translating it yields CASSPVTDTQYF.

The chain employs TRBV10-3 and TRBJ2-7; D possibly corresponds to TRBD1 (6 bases). The germline V and J ends were trimmed by 2 bases and 3 bases, with 17 bases remaining between them. Germline CDR1 is ENHRY and CDR2 is SYGVKD. CDR3 size: 16 residues. This CDR3 reads CAISEPADSLLYEQYF. The CDR3 nucleotides read TGTGCCATCAGTGAGCCAGCGGACAGCTTACTCTACGAGCAGTACTTC.

V gene TRBV7-3 combines with J gene TRBJ2-1; no definite D call. V was shortened by 5 bases and J by 5 bases, with 10 bases between the two germline ends. Germline values: CDR1 SGHTA, CDR2 FQGTGA. There are 13 residues in the CDR3. The DNA of the CDR3 is TGTGCCAGCAGCCCAAACTCGGACAATGAGCAGTTCTTC. It codes for CASSPNSDNEQFF.

The V gene is TRBV29-1, the J gene TRBJ2-7, with a possible D match to TRBD2 (5 bases). The CDR3 runs 14 residues. Germline V gene data show CDR1 as SQVTM and CDR2 as ANQGSEA. V shed 2 bases and J shed 1 base, with 12 bases lying between them. The CDR3 spells CSVESSGMSYEQYF. The CDR3 region has the DNA TGCAGCGTTGAATCCTCCGGGATGTCCTACGAGCAGTACTTC.

The rearrangement joins TRBV29-1 to TRBJ2-7; TRBD2 matches 7 bases. The junction had 2 bases not matched to a gene; V was cut back by 3 bases and J by 3 bases. Per germline, CDR1 SQVTM and CDR2 ANQGSEA. The CDR3 extends over 12 amino acids. The CDR3 bases are TGCAGCGTTGAGCTAGCGGACTACGAGCAGTACTTC. The encoded protein is CSVELADYEQYF.

This sequence joins TRBV4-1 and TRBJ1-1; D perhaps matches TRBD1 (5 bases). The CDR3 is made up of 14 amino acids. Trimming stripped 1 base from V and 5 bases from J, with 11 bases between. The germline V gene encodes CDR1 MGHRA and CDR2 YSYEKL. CDR3 protein: CASSQGGGGTEAFF. CDR3 in DNA: TGCGCCAGCAGCCAAGGGGGCGGGGGGACTGAAGCTTTCTTT.

The genes are TRBV5-4 and TRBJ2-2, with D perhaps matching TRBD1 (5 bases). Germline V lookup: CDR1 SGHNT, CDR2 YYREEE (reference sequence). CDR3 length: 16 amino acids. V shed 5 bases and J shed 2 bases, with 16 bases lying between them. CDR3 nucleotide sequence: TGTGCCAGCAGTACTACCTCAGGGTCTAACACCGGGGAGCTGTTTTTT. It specifies CASSTTSGSNTGELFF.

CDR3 sequence (DNA): TGTGCCATCAGCGGCTCCGGGACAGGGATGGGCAATGAGCAGTTCTTC. This codes for CAISGSGTGMGNEQFF. This chain links TRBV10-3 with TRBJ2-1, with 9 nucleotides matching TRBD1. Germline lookup yields CDR1 ENHRY and CDR2 SYGVKD. The CDR3 has 16 amino acids. The V and J ends lost 6 bases and 6 bases, in that order; junction bases with no gene match: 12.

The chain joins TRBV5-4 to TRBJ2-3; TRBD2 aligns across 7 bases. There are 15 residues in the CDR3. J lost 0 bases, V lost 7 bases, and 8 bases had no gene match. In germline, CDR1 is SGHNT, CDR2 YYREEE (reference sequence). The CDR3 sequence: CASGRRERSTDTQYF. The CDR3 DNA reads TGTGCCAGCGGGAGGCGGGAGAGGAGCACAGATACGCAGTATTTT. The full variable domain, rest sourced from reference TRBV5-4 and TRBJ2-3, is ETGVTQSPTHLIKTRGQQVTLRCSSQSGHNTVSWYQQALGQGPQFIFQYYREEENGRGNFPPRFSGLQFPNYSSELNVNALELDDSALYLCASGRRERSTDTQYFGPGTRLTVL.

V usage is TRBV30 and J usage is TRBJ2-3, with D tentatively TRBD2 (6 bases). Germline V lookup: CDR1 GTSNPN, CDR2 SVGIG (reference sequence). V was clipped by 7 bases and J by 6 bases, with 17 bases between them. CDR3 length: 13 residues. CDR3 in amino acids: CALGLLSSDTQYF. CDR3 DNA: TGTGCCTTGGGACTTTTATCCTCCGATACGCAGTATTTT.

The V call is TRBV15, the J call TRBJ2-1; no clear D. Trimming removed 0 bases at V and 7 bases at J, with 10 bases between. Germline-derived CDR1 and CDR2 are LNHNV and YYDKDF (reference sequence). There are 14 residues in the CDR3. The CDR3 DNA is TGTGCCACCAGCAGAGATCTCGGGTGGAATGAGCAGTTCTTC. Protein product: CATSRDLGWNEQFF. Filled out from reference TRBV15 and TRBJ2-1, the complete variable domain reads DAMVIQNPRYQVTQFGKPVTLSCSQTLNHNVMYWYQQKSSQAPKLLFHYYDKDFNNEADTPDNFQSRRPNTSFCFLDIRSPGLGDTAMYLCATSRDLGWNEQFFGPGTRLTVL.

The chain carries TRBV5-8 and TRBJ2-5, with TRBD1 identical over 8 bases. V was pared by 0 bases and J by 1 base, with 5 bases of the junction left unmatched. Germline CDR1 is SGHTS and CDR2 is YDEGEE. This CDR3 comprises 16 residues. The CDR3 DNA reads TGTGCCAGCAGCTTGGACGGACAGGGACCCCAAGAGACCCAGTACTTC. Translation gives CASSLDGQGPQETQYF.

V gene TRBV11-3 combines with J gene TRBJ2-7; the D is unclear. CDR1 and CDR2 (germline): SGHNT, YENEEA. This CDR3 comprises 11 residues. Trimming pared 9 bases from V and 3 bases from J, leaving 9 bases between. The CDR3: CASRRYYEQYF. CDR3 DNA sequence: TGTGCCAGTCGCAGGTACTACGAGCAGTACTTC.

This sequence joins TRBV19 and TRBJ2-1; the D gene is possibly TRBD2 (5 bases). The CDR3 extends over 16 amino acids. V was shortened by 3 bases and J by 3 bases, with 15 bases between the two germline ends. The germline gives CDR1 LNHDA, CDR2 SQIVND (reference sequence). CDR3 in amino acids: CASSIVPTSGYNEQFF. The CDR3 region has the DNA TGTGCCAGTAGTATCGTGCCTACCAGCGGCTACAATGAGCAGTTCTTC.

Notes on this clone: One end of the junction is discordant with germline, which a read error may explain. The V gene is TRBV10-3, the J gene TRBJ2-6; D might be TRBD1 or TRBD2, each matching 5 bases. Germline loops: CDR1 ENHRY, CDR2 SYGVKD. The CDR3 has 16 residues. This CDR3 reads CAINEGRGSGANVLTF. Written as DNA, the CDR3 is TGTGCCATCAATGAGGGTAGGGGATCAGGGGCCAACGTCCTGACTTTC.

V gene TRBV7-9 combines with J gene TRBJ2-7; 9 bases match TRBD1. Germline CDR1 reads SEHNR; CDR2 reads FQNEAQ (reference sequence). This CDR3 comprises 13 residues. Losses at the gene ends were 8 bases for V and 5 bases for J; bases not matched to a gene: 7. The CDR3 reads CASRRQGGHEQYF. CDR3 DNA: TGTGCCAGCCGCCGACAGGGGGGCCACGAGCAGTACTTC.

The chain combines TRBV7-9 with TRBJ2-5, with 8 bases aligning to TRBD1. The CDR3 runs 14 residues. Germline-derived CDR1 and CDR2 are SEHNR and FQNEAQ (reference sequence). The J segment lost 5 bases and the V segment lost 3 bases, leaving 5 bases of the junction unmatched. The chain's CDR3 is CASSFRTGTETQYF. The CDR3, as DNA: TGTGCCAGCAGCTTCCGGACAGGGACGGAGACCCAGTACTTC.

The chain couples TRBV25-1 to TRBJ2-3; possible D gene TRBD1, 5 bases. The germline V gene encodes CDR1 MGHDK and CDR2 SYGVNS. V lost 2 bases to trimming and J lost 5 bases, with 8 bases between them. The CDR3 spans 13 residues. Here the CDR3 reads CASSEAGKDTQYF. The CDR3 DNA reads TGTGCCAGCAGTGAAGCAGGGAAAGATACGCAGTATTTT.

The chain employs TRBV19 and TRBJ2-3; D call uncertain. The CDR3 extends over 16 amino acids. The germline gives CDR1 LNHDA, CDR2 SQIVND (reference sequence). The germline V and J ends were trimmed by 5 bases and 6 bases, with 21 bases remaining between them. This CDR3 reads CASSPTSFARADTQYF. CDR3 nucleotide sequence: TGTGCCAGTAGTCCCACCTCTTTCGCCAGAGCGGATACGCAGTATTTT.

In DNA, the CDR3 is TGTGCCAGCAGTCCTGACAGGGTTAAAACCGGGGAGCTGTTTTTT. It specifies CASSPDRVKTGELFF. This rearrangement joins TRBV28 to TRBJ2-2; 7 bases are a match to TRBD1. The V gene's germline CDR1 is MDHEN and CDR2 SYDVKM. This CDR3 is 15 amino acids long. The trim removed 5 bases at V and 5 bases at J, leaving 8 bases unmatched.